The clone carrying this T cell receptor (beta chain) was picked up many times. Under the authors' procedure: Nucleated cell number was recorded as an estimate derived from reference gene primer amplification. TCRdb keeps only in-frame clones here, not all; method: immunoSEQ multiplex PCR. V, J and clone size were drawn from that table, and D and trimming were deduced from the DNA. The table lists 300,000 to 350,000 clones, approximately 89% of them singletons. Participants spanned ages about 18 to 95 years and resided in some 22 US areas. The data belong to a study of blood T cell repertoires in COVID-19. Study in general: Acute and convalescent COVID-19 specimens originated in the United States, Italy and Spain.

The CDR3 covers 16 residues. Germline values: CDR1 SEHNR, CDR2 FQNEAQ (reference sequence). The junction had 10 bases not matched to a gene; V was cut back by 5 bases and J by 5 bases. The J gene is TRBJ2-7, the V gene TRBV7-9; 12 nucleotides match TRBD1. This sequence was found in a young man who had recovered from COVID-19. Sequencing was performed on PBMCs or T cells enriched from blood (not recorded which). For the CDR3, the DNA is TGTGCCAGCAGCCCACCCACCGGGACAGGGGGCGACGAGCAGTACTTC. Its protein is CASSPPTGTGGDEQYF.